These T cell receptor beta chains were read from a single sample in a study of cytomegalovirus exposure and HLA in healthy donors. Measured with immunoSEQ multiplex PCR; TCRdb has only the in-frame clones, and not every one. Among 170,000 or so clones listed, roughly four fifths were seen once. Sequencing was carried out using PBMCs. The receptors derive from a woman younger than 30 in good health and CMV-seropositive. Both conserved end residues are trimmed from each CDR3. Fields, in order: V gene, J gene, CDR3 protein.

V: TRBV5-1
J: TRBJ1-6
CDR3: ASSPRTGSDSPLH

V: TRBV6-6
J: TRBJ1-4
CDR3: ASSISRDEKLF

V: TRBV7-3
J: TRBJ2-6
CDR3: ASSLKVLLGGSGANVLT

V: TRBV6-1
J: TRBJ2-7
CDR3: ASSERAAGSEQY

V: TRBV5-1
J: TRBJ1-2
CDR3: ASSLDFDSGGYT

V: TRBV19
J: TRBJ2-7
CDR3: ASSRGRSEQY

V: TRBV5-6
J: TRBJ2-1
CDR3: ASSLPSWGRLVNEQF

V: TRBV4-1
J: TRBJ2-1
CDR3: ASSLPGLAGHSYNEQF

V: TRBV29-1
J: TRBJ2-7
CDR3: SVEDNGGADYEQY

V: TRBV12-5
J: TRBJ1-1
CDR3: ASGMGQGEFKNTEAF

V: TRBV19
J: TRBJ1-6
CDR3: ASTRDSNSPLH

V: TRBV23-1
J: TRBJ2-1
CDR3: ASSQPRGQPQGYNEQF

V: TRBV6-1
J: TRBJ1-5
CDR3: ASSEGRQPQH

V: TRBV6-1
J: TRBJ2-2
CDR3: ASSNRVSNTGELF

V: TRBV5-1
J: TRBJ2-7
CDR3: ASSRGQDPYEQY

V: TRBV6-1
J: TRBJ1-1
CDR3: ASRRGQLNTEAF

V: TRBV4-2
J: TRBJ1-2
CDR3: ASSQPRDTYGYT

V: TRBV6-1
J: TRBJ1-6
CDR3: ASSQGNSPLH

V: TRBV11-1
J: TRBJ1-5
CDR3: ASSKAGNNQPQH

V: TRBV15
J: TRBJ1-1
CDR3: ATSRTAGGDTEAF

V: TRBV28
J: TRBJ1-3
CDR3: ASSGQVAGNTIY

V: TRBV19
J: TRBJ1-2
CDR3: ASSISENYGYT

V: TRBV19
J: TRBJ1-1
CDR3: ASTTRGAEAF

V: TRBV19
J: TRBJ1-1
CDR3: ASSSTGLNTEAF

V: TRBV10-3
J: TRBJ2-5
CDR3: AISQSGGLQETQY

V: TRBV2
J: TRBJ1-2
CDR3: ASSESGEIYGYT

V: TRBV4-2
J: TRBJ1-3
CDR3: ASSHTDPGNTIY

V: TRBV20-1
J: TRBJ2-7
CDR3: SASVGPEQY

V: TRBV7-9
J: TRBJ1-1
CDR3: ASSLGAPTEAF

V: TRBV6-1
J: TRBJ1-3
CDR3: ASPTGFGNTIY

V: TRBV7-9
J: TRBJ1-4
CDR3: ASSLPNEKLF

V: TRBV4-1
J: TRBJ1-2
CDR3: ASSQPGQGNYGYT

V: TRBV6-6
J: TRBJ2-7
CDR3: ASSPGQQYEQY

V: TRBV19
J: TRBJ1-2
CDR3: ASSSQGSGYT

V: TRBV25-1
J: TRBJ1-1
CDR3: ASSEWGSEAF

V: TRBV5-6
J: TRBJ2-1
CDR3: ASSPQGPYNEQF

V: TRBV7-3
J: TRBJ1-4
CDR3: ASSSRNGTNEKLF

V: TRBV7-9
J: TRBJ1-1
CDR3: ASSPPGHQGTEAF

V: TRBV2
J: TRBJ2-1
CDR3: ASINMGLGNEQF

V: TRBV5-1
J: TRBJ2-7
CDR3: ASSSPLAGVYEQY

V: TRBV18
J: TRBJ1-4
CDR3: ASSPPATGGEKLF